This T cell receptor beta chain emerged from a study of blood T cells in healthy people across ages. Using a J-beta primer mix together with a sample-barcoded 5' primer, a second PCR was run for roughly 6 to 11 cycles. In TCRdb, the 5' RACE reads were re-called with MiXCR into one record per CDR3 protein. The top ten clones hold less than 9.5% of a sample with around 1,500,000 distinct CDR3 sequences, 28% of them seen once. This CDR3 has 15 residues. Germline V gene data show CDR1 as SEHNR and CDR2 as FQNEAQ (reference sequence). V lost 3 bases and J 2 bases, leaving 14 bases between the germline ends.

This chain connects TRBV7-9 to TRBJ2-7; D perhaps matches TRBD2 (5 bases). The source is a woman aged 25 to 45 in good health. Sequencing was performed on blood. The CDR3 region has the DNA TGTGCCAGCAGCTTTGAGCGAGGGAGTACCTACGAGCAGTACTTC. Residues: CASSFERGSTYEQYF.